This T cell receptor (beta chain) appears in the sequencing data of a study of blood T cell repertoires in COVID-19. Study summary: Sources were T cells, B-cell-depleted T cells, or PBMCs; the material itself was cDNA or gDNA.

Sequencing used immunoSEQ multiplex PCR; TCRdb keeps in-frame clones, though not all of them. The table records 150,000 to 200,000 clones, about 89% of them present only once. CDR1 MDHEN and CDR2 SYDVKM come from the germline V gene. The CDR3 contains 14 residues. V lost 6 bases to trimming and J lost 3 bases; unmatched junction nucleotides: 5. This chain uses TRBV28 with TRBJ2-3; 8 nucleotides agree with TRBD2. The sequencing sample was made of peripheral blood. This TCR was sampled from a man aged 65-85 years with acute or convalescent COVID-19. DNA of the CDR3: TGTGCCAGCAGCCCGGGGGGGCGAACAGATACGCAGTATTTT. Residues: CASSPGGRTDTQYF.